This T cell receptor (beta chain) was documented in a study of T cell changes during pregnancy in multiple sclerosis. With V trimmed by 3 bases and J by 2 bases, 11 bases remained unmatched. This CDR3 spans 17 amino acids. Germline V gene data show CDR1 as SGDLS and CDR2 as YYNGEE. TCRdb keeps only in-frame clones here, not all; method: immunoSEQ multiplex PCR. Of about 44,000 clones detected, roughly 96% appear once; the ten largest clones hold 0.89%. The rearrangement uses TRBV9 and TRBJ2-1; 7 bases line up with TRBD2. The TCR originated in a female donor with multiple sclerosis, enrolled in a pregnancy study. The material was peripheral blood, obtained in the second trimester of pregnancy. The CDR3 coding sequence is TGTGCCAGCAGCGGGGGACTAACAAAAGGGGCCTACAATGAGCAGTTCTTC. Protein product: CASSGGLTKGAYNEQFF.